This TCR beta chain was captured by sequencing in a study of tumor and adjacent non-tumor tissue in lung cancer. Study in general: Histology: about a dozen adenocarcinoma, 2 squamous cell carcinoma, 1 small cell lung cancer. Study outcomes and limitations: Tumor repertoires had a smaller top 100 clone share than normal lung. Tumor tissue had significantly higher TCR diversity than normal lung.

Worth noting for this clonotype: Its specificity is unknown. One end of the junction is discordant with germline, which a read error may explain.

This sample's RNA came from whole unsorted tissue. A modified ARM-PCR protocol with three rounds of nested PCR amplified TCRbeta. One entry per CDR3 protein, called by TCRdb with MiXCR from the multiplex PCR reads. The sample lists around 86,000 distinct CDR3 sequences; 72% were seen once. This receptor was identified in a woman in her forties with non-small cell lung cancer. Sequenced material: lung tumor tissue.

In DNA, the CDR3 is TGTGCCAGTCACCCGCGAGGTTTTCTGAACACTGAAGCTTTATTT. It yields the protein CASHPRGFLNTEALF. V is TRBV6-5 and J is TRBJ1-1; no reliable D call. CDR3 length: 15 amino acids. Germline assignment: CDR1 MNHEY and CDR2 SVGAGI.